These 32 T cell receptor beta chains share one sample of origin, sequenced in a study of cytomegalovirus exposure and HLA in healthy donors. Primers: 60 Vbeta forward and 13 Jbeta reverse. Assay used: immunoSEQ multiplex PCR; TCRdb lists only in-frame clones, some missing. The sample data list some 72,000 clones. The sample comprised PBMCs. These receptors came from a man aged 30 to 39 in good health and CMV-seronegative.

CDR3 region: CASSPFGSSTDTQYF. The CDR3 coding sequence is TGTGCCAGCTCACCGTTTGGCTCTTCCACAGATACGCAGTATTTT. This rearrangement joins TRBV18 to TRBJ2-3; D gene ambiguous. The length of the CDR3 is 15 residues. Trimming shortened V by 3 bases and J by 2 bases, and 12 bases separated the two germline ends. Germline-derived CDR1 and CDR2 are KGHSH and LQKENI.

The rearrangement uses TRBV19 and TRBJ2-7; D is perhaps TRBD1 (5 bases). CDR1 and CDR2 (germline): LNHDA, SQIVND (reference sequence). V shed 1 base and J shed 3 bases, with 7 bases lying between them. The CDR3 has 13 amino acids. The CDR3 loop reads CASSIGQLYEQYF. In DNA, the CDR3 is TGTGCCAGTAGTATAGGACAGCTCTACGAGCAGTACTTC.

The V gene is TRBV6-5, the J gene TRBJ2-2, with 9 bases lining up with TRBD1. V shed 4 bases, J shed 3 bases, and the junction held 0 bases outside the gene matches. The germline V gene encodes CDR1 MNHEY and CDR2 SVGAGI. The CDR3 is 14 residues long. DNA of the CDR3: TGTGCCAGCAGTTGGACAGGGGACACCGGGGAGCTGTTTTTT. Protein sequence: CASSWTGDTGELFF.

The J gene is TRBJ1-1, the V gene TRBV11-3; D uncertain. The CDR3 runs 18 residues. Per the germline V gene, CDR1 is SGHNT and CDR2 is YENEEA. Deletions cut 0 bases from V and 6 bases from J, with 23 bases between. The CDR3 here is CASSLDSLGVDGGPEAFF. The DNA of the CDR3 is TGTGCCAGCAGCTTAGATTCCCTTGGGGTCGACGGAGGACCTGAAGCTTTCTTT.

The V and J genes are TRBV29-1 and TRBJ2-7; 7 bases fit TRBD2. The V gene end was trimmed by 4 bases and the J gene end by 7 bases; junction bases not matched to a gene: 10. Germline V lookup: CDR1 SQVTM, CDR2 ANQGSEA. The CDR3 sequence is 13 residues long. CDR3 nucleotide sequence: TGCAGCGTTGTACGGGGGGACGGAGGGGAGCAGTACTTC. It codes for CSVVRGDGGEQYF.

V and J are TRBV9 and TRBJ2-7; 10 positions agree with TRBD1. The CDR3 loop spans 14 amino acids. V shed 2 bases and J 5 bases; nucleotides not matched to a gene: 4. The germline V gene encodes CDR1 SGDLS and CDR2 YYNGEE. In nucleotides, the CDR3 is TGTGCCAGCAGCGTTCGACAGGGGGCGGACGAGCAGTACTTC. Its translation: CASSVRQGADEQYF.

J is TRBJ2-3 and V is TRBV13, with 8 bases aligning to TRBD2. With 2 bases clipped from V and 8 bases from J, the junction kept 9 bases outside the gene matches. CDR1 PRHDT and CDR2 FYEKMQ come from the germline V gene (reference sequence). The CDR3 is 15 amino acids. The CDR3 DNA reads TGTGCCAGCAGCTTAAAGGACGGGAGGGCCTCTACGCAGTATTTT. Amino acid sequence: CASSLKDGRASTQYF. Variable domain in full (rest from reference TRBV13 and TRBJ2-3): AAGVIQSPRHLIKEKRETATLKCYPIPRHDTVYWYQQGPGQDPQFLISFYEKMQSDKGSIPDRFSAQQFSDYHSELNMSSLELGDSALYFCASSLKDGRASTQYFGPGTRLTVL.

CDR3 region: CASSQPFPKASGSYEQYF. The CDR3, as DNA: TGTGCCAGCAGCCAGCCCTTCCCTAAGGCTAGCGGCTCCTACGAGCAGTACTTC. The gene calls are TRBV4-2 and TRBJ2-5; 7 bases fit TRBD2. The tail of the sequence fits TRBJ2-7 better, so the J call may be wrong. Germline loops: CDR1 LGHNA, CDR2 YNFKEQ. The CDR3 runs 18 residues.

This chain connects TRBV2 to TRBJ2-7; TRBD1 matches at 9 bases. V trimming: 6 bases; J trimming: 3 bases; junction bases outside the gene matches: 6. CDR3 length: 14 amino acids. The germline CDR1 and CDR2 sequences are SNHLY and FYNNEI. CDR3: CASSRQGGFYEQYF. The CDR3 region has the DNA TGTGCCAGCAGCAGACAGGGGGGTTTCTACGAGCAGTACTTC.

This chain connects TRBV2 to TRBJ1-5, with 12 bases that match TRBD1. The CDR3 has 14 amino acids. The V segment lost 10 bases and the J segment 6 bases; nucleotides outside the gene matches: 7. The germline V gene encodes CDR1 SNHLY and CDR2 FYNNEI. The CDR3 reads CATSGTGGIQPQHF. The CDR3 DNA reads TGTGCCACATCCGGGACAGGGGGCATTCAGCCCCAGCATTTT.

The J gene is TRBJ2-5, the V gene TRBV6-5; D unresolved. The CDR3 runs 13 residues. Trimming pared 4 bases from V and 8 bases from J, leaving 14 bases between. The germline V gene has CDR1 MNHEY and CDR2 SVGAGI. This CDR3 is CASSSTLLGTQYF. In DNA form, the CDR3 reads TGTGCCAGCAGTTCAACCCTCCTAGGAACCCAGTACTTC.

CDR3 amino acids: CASSPYGGSYNEQFF. Written as DNA, the CDR3 is TGTGCCAGTAGTCCCTATGGGGGGTCCTACAATGAGCAGTTCTTC. The chain uses TRBV19 and TRBJ2-1, with D perhaps matching TRBD2 (6 bases). The V end was cut by 5 bases, the J end by 1 base, with 12 bases between. The germline gives CDR1 LNHDA, CDR2 SQIVND (reference sequence). CDR3 size: 15 residues.

V is TRBV9 and J is TRBJ2-3; D unclear. The CDR3 has 13 residues. The germline V gene has CDR1 SGDLS and CDR2 YYNGEE. The V gene lost 0 bases and the J gene lost 4 bases, with 6 bases spanning the gap. The CDR3 DNA sequence: TGTGCCAGCAGCGTAGCATCATCAGATACGCAGTATTTT. This codes for CASSVASSDTQYF.

The chain carries TRBV13 and TRBJ2-3, with D perhaps matching TRBD1 (5 bases). Trimming stripped 2 bases from V and 2 bases from J, with 8 bases between. This CDR3 contains 14 residues. In germline, CDR1 is PRHDT, CDR2 FYEKMQ (reference sequence). In nucleotides, the CDR3 is TGTGCCAGCAGCTTAACAGGTTACACAGATACGCAGTATTTT. Amino acid sequence: CASSLTGYTDTQYF.

The chain employs TRBV10-2 and TRBJ1-4; D call uncertain. The CDR3 is 12 amino acids. CDR1 and CDR2 (germline): WSHSY, SAAADI. Trimming cost V 8 bases and J 6 bases, with 10 bases left between them. CDR3: CASGHSDEKLFF. Here the CDR3 DNA reads TGCGCCAGCGGCCATTCTGATGAAAAACTGTTTTTT.

The chain links TRBV19 to TRBJ1-5; D is uncertain. Germline V gene lookup returns CDR1 LNHDA and CDR2 SQIVND (reference sequence). CDR3 length: 12 residues. Trimming removed 8 bases from V and 4 bases from J, with 9 bases in between. The CDR3 sequence: CASSSYNQPQHF. The CDR3 DNA is TGTGCCAGTTCGAGTTATAATCAGCCCCAGCATTTT.

J is TRBJ2-5 and V is TRBV2; the D is unclear. The J call may be mistaken, given a closer DNA end match to TRBJ2-7. Germline CDR1 and CDR2: SNHLY and FYNNEI. This CDR3 has 12 residues. The DNA of the CDR3 is TGTGCCAGCAGTTTCGGCGACTACGAGCAGTACTTC. Translating it yields CASSFGDYEQYF.

On this clone: Other nucleotide sequences in the sample specify the same CDR3. The chain has TRBV4-2 and TRBJ1-2; D may be TRBD1 (5 bases). V lost 4 bases and J 8 bases, leaving 23 bases between the germline ends. CDR1 and CDR2 from the germline V gene are LGHNA and YNFKEQ. CDR3 length: 16 amino acids. CDR3 amino acids: CASSPGPGGGVPGYTF. CDR3 in DNA: TGTGCCAGCAGCCCAGGTCCTGGCGGAGGGGTTCCGGGCTACACCTTC.

The chain uses TRBV18 and TRBJ2-2, with 8 bases that match TRBD1. This CDR3 has 15 residues. V shed 3 bases and J 4 bases; nucleotides not matched to a gene: 4. Germline CDR1 reads KGHSH; CDR2 reads LQKENI. CDR3 DNA: TGTGCCAGCTCACCGTCAGGGGGCATCACCGGGGAGCTGTTTTTT. It yields the protein CASSPSGGITGELFF.

CDR3 sequence reads: CASSPRDRGHQPQHF. The CDR3 nucleotides are TGTGCCAGCAGTCCCCGGGACAGGGGGCATCAGCCCCAGCATTTT. This chain uses TRBV28 with TRBJ1-5; TRBD1 agrees at 12 bases. The CDR3 runs 15 residues. V dropped 5 bases and J dropped 5; count of bases not matched to a gene: 4. Germline CDR1 is MDHEN and CDR2 is SYDVKM. Full variable domain (remainder filled in from reference TRBV28 and TRBJ1-5): DVKVTQSSRYLVKRTGEKVFLECVQDMDHENMFWYRQDPGLGLRLIYFSYDVKMKEKGDIPEGYSVSREKKERFSLILESASTNQTSMYLCASSPRDRGHQPQHFGDGTRLSIL.

The rearrangement joins TRBV19 to TRBJ1-5, with 8 bases fitting TRBD1. The germline gives CDR1 LNHDA, CDR2 SQIVND (reference sequence). The CDR3 is 15 amino acids. V shed 7 bases and J 4 bases; nucleotides not matched to a gene: 9. The chain's CDR3 is CASILDRGGNQPQHF. CDR3 coding DNA: TGTGCCAGTATCCTTGACAGGGGCGGAAATCAGCCCCAGCATTTT.

According to its frequency, this clone is large. CDR3 in DNA: TGTGCCAGCAGCTTAGATGTTCAGGGTGAAGCTTTCTTT. Translated, it gives CASSLDVQGEAFF. This chain uses TRBV11-2 with TRBJ1-1; D is possibly TRBD1 (5 bases). This CDR3 comprises 13 residues. The germline gives CDR1 SGHAT, CDR2 FQNNGV. V lost 0 bases, J lost 7 bases, and 9 bases lay in between.

The chain joins TRBV5-4 to TRBJ2-2; 9 nucleotides align to TRBD2. The ends lost 4 bases at V and 2 bases at J; junction bases unmatched: 6. The CDR3 is 16 residues long. The germline gives CDR1 SGHNT, CDR2 YYREEE (reference sequence). The CDR3 nucleotides are TGTGCCAGCAGCCCCGGACTAGCGATAAACACCGGGGAGCTGTTTTTT. This sequence encodes CASSPGLAINTGELFF.

As concerns this clone: Mismatch with germline at one junction end may stem from a read error. The gene calls are TRBV7-8 and TRBJ1-1; no clear D gene. Germline V gene data show CDR1 as SGHVS and CDR2 as FQNEAQ. The CDR3 spans 17 residues. The CDR3 DNA reads as TGTGCCAGCAGCCTAGCCCCCCCACATATGGGCTACACTGAAGCTTTCTTT. Translating it yields CASSLAPPHMGYTEAFF.

This chain links TRBV11-2 with TRBJ2-2, with 8 bases lining up with TRBD1. The CDR3 spans 15 residues. Trimming cost V 3 bases and J 7 bases; bases outside gene matches: 7. Germline CDR1 and CDR2: SGHAT and FQNNGV. Here the CDR3 DNA reads TGTGCCAGCAGCTTTGAAGGCGGGACAGGCGGGGAGCTGTTTTTT. This gives the protein CASSFEGGTGGELFF.

The chain has TRBV27 and TRBJ1-1; D ambiguous. Trimming pared 6 bases from V and 1 base from J, leaving 9 bases between. The CDR3 consists of 13 residues. CDR1 is MNHEY and CDR2 is SMNVEV in the germline V gene (reference sequence). CDR3 amino acids: CASSPGGNTEAFF. As DNA, the CDR3 is TGTGCCAGCAGCCCCGGAGGGAACACTGAAGCTTTCTTT.

This rearrangement joins TRBV5-6 to TRBJ1-6, with TRBD1 identical over 9 bases. CDR1 is SGHDT, CDR2 YYEEEE, per germline. CDR3 length: 14 amino acids. Germline trimming cut 7 bases from V and 10 bases from J; bases unmatched to any gene: 9. DNA for the CDR3: TGTGCCAGCGACCGACAGGGGGGCCCGTCACCCCTCCACTTT. It codes for CASDRQGGPSPLHF.

The chain uses TRBV5-6 and TRBJ1-5, with TRBD1 matching 9 bases. The ends lost 2 bases at V and 5 bases at J; junction bases unmatched: 2. The CDR3 contains 14 residues. From germline, CDR1 is SGHDT and CDR2 YYEEEE. CDR3 in DNA: TGTGCCAGCAGCTTTAGACAGGGGGATCAGCCCCAGCATTTT. This codes for CASSFRQGDQPQHF.

This sequence joins TRBV7-6 and TRBJ2-1, with 11 bases fitting TRBD1. The germline V gene encodes CDR1 SGHVS and CDR2 FNYEAQ. V lost 3 bases and J lost 6; bases outside the gene matches: 13. This CDR3 is built from 18 residues. The chain's CDR3 is CASSFPGTGGESRNEQFF. The CDR3 coding sequence is TGTGCCAGCAGCTTTCCCGGGACAGGGGGGGAGTCTCGCAATGAGCAGTTCTTC.

The chain's CDR3 is CASSWTGGYEQYF. CDR3 bases: TGTGCCAGCAGCTGGACAGGGGGTTACGAGCAGTACTTC. The gene calls are TRBV7-2 and TRBJ2-7; 10 bases line up with TRBD1. Germline V gene data show CDR1 as SGHTA and CDR2 as FQGNSA. The ends lost 4 bases at V and 4 bases at J; junction bases unmatched: 1. The CDR3 has 13 amino acids.

The rearrangement links TRBV30 to TRBJ2-7; the D gene is possibly TRBD2 (6 bases). The CDR3 loop spans 14 amino acids. V lost 2 bases, J lost 3 bases, and 14 bases lay in between. Germline V gene data show CDR1 as GTSNPN and CDR2 as SVGIG (reference sequence). The CDR3 loop reads CAWSLPPGGYEQYF. For the CDR3, the DNA is TGTGCCTGGAGTCTCCCCCCCGGGGGCTACGAGCAGTACTTC.

The rearrangement uses TRBV15 and TRBJ1-5; D uncertain. The V end was cut by 1 base, the J end by 8 bases, with 9 bases between. Looked up from germline, CDR1 is LNHNV and CDR2 is YYDKDF (reference sequence). The CDR3 is made up of 13 amino acids. The CDR3 DNA reads as TGTGCCACCAGCAGAGTGCAATCAGAGCCCCAGCATTTT. Its translation: CATSRVQSEPQHF.